This entry lists 21 T cell receptor beta chains sequenced from one sample in a study of blood T cells in healthy people across ages. Sample-barcoded 5' priming and a J-beta primer mix drove a second PCR of about 6 to 12 cycles. From the 5' RACE reads, TCRdb called clonotypes with MiXCR, one entry per CDR3 protein. Here the sample spans 790,000 or so distinct CDR3 sequences, roughly three fifths being singletons. Specimen: blood. These receptors originate from a man aged 40-55 years in good health.

The chain recombines TRBV7-8 with TRBJ1-5, with a weak D call TRBD1 (5 bases). The germline gives CDR1 SGHVS, CDR2 FQNEAQ. The V end lost 3 bases, the J end lost 4 bases, and 16 bases lay between the germline ends. CDR3 length: 16 amino acids. The chain's CDR3 is CASSFAGGRGNQPQHF. CDR3 in DNA: TGTGCCAGCAGCTTTGCTGGCGGGCGGGGGAATCAGCCCCAGCATTTT.

This clonotype was seen a handful of times. The chain recombines TRBV29-1 with TRBJ2-7, with D tentatively TRBD2 (6 bases). The CDR3 sequence is 13 residues long. Germline V CDR1 and CDR2: SQVTM, ANQGSEA. V gave up 6 bases and J gave up 5 bases, with 17 bases separating them. The CDR3 is CSVQTRMVHEQYF. Here the CDR3 DNA reads TGCAGCGTACAGACTAGAATGGTCCACGAGCAGTACTTC.

This clonotype was found many times. The chain uses TRBV4-2 and TRBJ1-4, with D uncertain. CDR3 length equals 14 residues. Trimming removed 0 bases at V and 1 base at J, with 3 bases between. CDR1 and CDR2 from the germline V gene are LGHNA and YNFKEQ. For the CDR3, the DNA is TGTGCCAGCAGCCAAGATCTAACTAATGAAAAACTGTTTTTT. It codes for CASSQDLTNEKLFF.

This chain uses TRBV20-1 with TRBJ1-1, with D hard to call. V was trimmed by 6 bases and J by 2 bases, leaving 13 bases between them. The germline CDR1 and CDR2 sequences are DFQATT and SNEGSKA (reference sequence). This CDR3 contains 13 residues. CDR3 sequence reads: CSARLGENTEAFF. Written as DNA, the CDR3 is TGCAGTGCCCGGTTAGGAGAAAACACTGAAGCTTTCTTT.

To note about this clonotype: The junction and the germline gene differ at one end; a read error may be behind it. The chain carries TRBV20-1 and TRBJ1-6; TRBD1 matches at 7 bases. CDR1 and CDR2 from the germline V gene are DFQATT and SNEGSKA (reference sequence). CDR3 length: 17 amino acids. The CDR3 loop reads CSARACQQGLSGSPPHF. The CDR3 DNA sequence: TGCAGTGCTAGAGCCTGCCAACAGGGGCTGAGTGGATCACCCCCCCACTTT.

This clonotype was counted many times. The chain is built from TRBV7-9 and TRBJ2-5; maybe TRBD1 (6 bases). Germline loops: CDR1 SEHNR, CDR2 FQNEAQ (reference sequence). V dropped 4 bases and J dropped 0 bases, with 15 bases sitting between them. This CDR3 is built from 16 residues. CDR3 sequence (DNA): TGTGCCAGCAGCTCCCCTTTCGGGACAAACCAAGAGACCCAGTACTTC. Protein sequence: CASSSPFGTNQETQYF.

This clonotype was seen only a few times. The chain links TRBV9 to TRBJ2-3; tentatively, D is TRBD2 (6 bases). V was trimmed by 5 bases and J by 5 bases, leaving 18 bases between them. The CDR3 covers 15 residues. Germline lookup yields CDR1 SGDLS and CDR2 YYNGEE. The CDR3 DNA reads as TGTGCCAGCAGGCAAGGGCTAGCGTTGGGAGATACGCAGTATTTT. This sequence encodes CASRQGLALGDTQYF.

This clonotype was seen a few times. The chain couples TRBV14 to TRBJ1-2, with TRBD1 matching 7 bases. Trimming at V came to 6 bases and at J to 4 bases, leaving 5 bases not matched to a gene. This CDR3 spans 13 amino acids. CDR1 and CDR2 from the germline V gene are SGHDN and FVKESK. The CDR3 nucleotides read TGTGCCAGCAGTCCCCGGACAGGCTATGGCTACACCTTC. Residues: CASSPRTGYGYTF.

The rearrangement uses TRBV2 and TRBJ1-5, with TRBD1 matching 8 bases. CDR1 SNHLY and CDR2 FYNNEI come from the germline V gene. The CDR3 is made up of 12 amino acids. Germline trimming cut 7 bases from V and 12 bases from J; bases unmatched to any gene: 8. The CDR3 reads CASNLGQDVQHF. The CDR3 DNA is TGTGCCAGCAACCTGGGACAGGATGTCCAGCATTTT.

This chain connects TRBV28 to TRBJ2-2; D perhaps matches TRBD2 (6 bases). V was pared by 4 bases and J by 6 bases, with 9 bases between. The germline gives CDR1 MDHEN, CDR2 SYDVKM. The CDR3 length is 13 residues. The DNA of the CDR3 is TGTGCCAGCAGTTCCGGGGAGGCCGGGGAGCTGTTTTTT. It specifies CASSSGEAGELFF.

As to this clonotype: The junction and the germline gene differ at one end; a read error may be behind it. This chain connects TRBV6-2 or TRBV6-3 to TRBJ2-3; 7 positions agree with TRBD2. The germline gives CDR1 MNHEY, CDR2 SVGEGT. The CDR3 covers 13 residues. The CDR3 nucleotides are TGTGCCAGCTTTGGCGGGAGCACAGATGCGCAGTATTTT. Translated: CASFGGSTDAQYF.

Here the CDR3 DNA reads TGTGCCAGCACCAGGGACCGCACAGATACGCAGTATTTT. Translating gives CASTRDRTDTQYF. The chain has TRBV6-2 or TRBV6-3 and TRBJ2-3; D might be TRBD1 or TRBD2, each matching 5 bases. This CDR3 contains 13 residues. Germline-derived CDR1 and CDR2 are MNHEY and SVGEGT. The V end was cut by 7 bases, the J end by 1 base, with 9 bases between.

The rearrangement links TRBV2 to TRBJ2-7, with D perhaps matching TRBD1 or TRBD2 (6 bases each). Between the trimmed V and J ends, which lost 7 bases and 0 bases, there was a span of 16 bases. Germline CDR1 and CDR2: SNHLY and FYNNEI. This CDR3 has 15 residues. CDR3 sequence (DNA): TGTGCCAGCAAGGGGGGAACGGACAACTCCTACGAGCAGTACTTC. Translation: CASKGGTDNSYEQYF. Filled out from reference TRBV2 and TRBJ2-7, the complete variable domain reads EPEVTQTPSHQVTQMGQEVILRCVPISNHLYFYWYRQILGQKVEFLVSFYNNEISEKSEIFDDQFSVERPDGSNFTLKIRSTKLEDSAMYFCASKGGTDNSYEQYFGPGTRLTVT.

This clonotype was recorded only once. J is TRBJ2-6 and V is TRBV7-3, with 10 bases aligning to TRBD2. Germline CDR1 SGHTA, CDR2 FQGTGA. V lost 5 bases and J lost 0; bases outside the gene matches: 10. CDR3 size: 19 residues. In DNA form, the CDR3 reads TGTGCCAGCAGCGCGATGAGGACTAGCGGAACCTCTGGGGCCAACGTCCTGACTTTC. Translation: CASSAMRTSGTSGANVLTF.

This clonotype has just a few counts. The CDR3 region has the DNA TGTGCCAGCAGCTTCTTTACTGAAGCTTTCTTT. It translates to CASSFFTEAFF. The rearrangement links TRBV7-2 to TRBJ1-1; no clear D. The ends were cut back, 3 bases at V and 5 bases at J, with 4 bases in the middle. Per germline, CDR1 SGHTA and CDR2 FQGNSA. The CDR3 spans 11 residues.

Details on this clonotype: At one end, the junction sequence differs from germline, possibly due to a read error. This rearrangement joins TRBV7-3 to TRBJ2-4; 9 bases line up with TRBD1. The DNA end favors TRBJ2-5, so the J call may be wrong. Germline V CDR1 and CDR2: SGHTA, FQGTGA. This CDR3 has 14 amino acids. CDR3 DNA sequence: TGCGCCAGCAGCGAACGGACAGGGGACGAGACCCAGTACTTC. This codes for CASSERTGDETQYF.

The chain joins TRBV3-1 to TRBJ2-5; 12 bases match TRBD2. V dropped 0 bases and J dropped 2; count of bases not matched to a gene: 4. CDR3 length: 17 residues. From germline, CDR1 is LGHDT and CDR2 YNNKEL (reference sequence). The CDR3 nucleotides read TGTGCCAGCAGCCAAGAGATGCTAGCGGGAGGGCAAGAGACCCAGTACTTC. Its protein is CASSQEMLAGGQETQYF.

This chain connects TRBV5-1 to TRBJ2-3; the D is unclear. This CDR3 region has 14 residues. V dropped 0 bases and J dropped 1 base, with 6 bases sitting between them. CDR1 is SGHRS, CDR2 YFSETQ, per germline. Here the CDR3 reads CASSLGDRTDTQYF. DNA of the CDR3: TGCGCCAGCAGCTTGGGAGATCGCACAGATACGCAGTATTTT.

The table lists this clonotype with a few counts. The chain carries TRBV2 and TRBJ2-5; D could derive from TRBD1 or TRBD2 (5 bases each). V lost 9 bases and J 0 bases, leaving 8 bases between the germline ends. This CDR3 comprises 12 residues. Germline V CDR1 and CDR2: SNHLY, FYNNEI. The CDR3 coding sequence is TGTGCCAGTAGGGACGACCAAGAGACCCAGTACTTC. Translating it yields CASRDDQETQYF. Drawing the rest from reference TRBV2 and TRBJ2-5, the complete variable domain is EPEVTQTPSHQVTQMGQEVILRCVPISNHLYFYWYRQILGQKVEFLVSFYNNEISEKSEIFDDQFSVERPDGSNFTLKIRSTKLEDSAMYFCASRDDQETQYFGPGTRLLVL.

This clonotype appeared a few times. V is TRBV7-2 and J is TRBJ2-5; D is uncertain. This CDR3 spans 16 amino acids. CDR1 SGHTA and CDR2 FQGNSA come from the germline V gene. Trimming shortened V by 4 bases and J by 7 bases, and 22 bases separated the two germline ends. In DNA, the CDR3 is TGTGCCAGCAGCTCAACCCGCGCCCCTCCCGAAGGGACCCAGTACTTC. It is translated as CASSSTRAPPEGTQYF.

This clonotype was counted between two and nine times. This chain uses TRBV28 with TRBJ2-3; 8 nucleotides agree with TRBD2. J lost 5 bases, V lost 2 bases, and 9 bases had no gene match. This CDR3 spans 16 amino acids. Germline V lookup: CDR1 MDHEN, CDR2 SYDVKM. The CDR3 region is CASSLVPAGEGDTQYF. DNA of the CDR3: TGTGCCAGCAGTTTAGTACCAGCGGGAGAGGGAGATACGCAGTATTTT.